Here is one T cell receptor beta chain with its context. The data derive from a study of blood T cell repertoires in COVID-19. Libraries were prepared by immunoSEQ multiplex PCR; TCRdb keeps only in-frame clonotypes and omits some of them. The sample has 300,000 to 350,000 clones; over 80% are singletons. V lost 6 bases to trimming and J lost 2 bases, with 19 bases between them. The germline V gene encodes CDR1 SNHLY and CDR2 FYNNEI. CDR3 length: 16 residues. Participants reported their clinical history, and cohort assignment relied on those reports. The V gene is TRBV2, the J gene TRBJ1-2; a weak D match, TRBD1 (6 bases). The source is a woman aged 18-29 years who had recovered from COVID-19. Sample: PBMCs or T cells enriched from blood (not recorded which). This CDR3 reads CASSWDTPPGNYGYTF. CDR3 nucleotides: TGTGCCAGCAGCTGGGACACGCCGCCCGGGAACTATGGCTACACCTTC. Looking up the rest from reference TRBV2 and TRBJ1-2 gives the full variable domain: EPEVTQTPSHQVTQMGQEVILRCVPISNHLYFYWYRQILGQKVEFLVSFYNNEISEKSEIFDDQFSVERPDGSNFTLKIRSTKLEDSAMYFCASSWDTPPGNYGYTFGSGTRLTVV.